Following are 30 T cell receptor beta chains from one sample sequenced in a study of CD8 T cells in Susac syndrome. Roughly 0.45 to 1 ug RNA was reverse transcribed with random hexamers. Using its own MiXCR run on the immunoSEQ multiplex PCR reads, TCRdb lists one record per CDR3 protein. The repertoire holds about 100,000 distinct CDR3 sequences, with 95% as singletons. The sample consisted of CD8+ T cells from PBMCs. The receptors were sampled from a human donor with Susac syndrome.

The chain links TRBV15 to TRBJ2-1, with TRBD2 matching over 11 bases. CDR3 size: 16 residues. Losses at the gene ends were 5 bases for V and 1 base for J; bases not matched to a gene: 4. CDR1 is LNHNV, CDR2 YYDKDF, per germline (reference sequence). The CDR3 coding sequence is TGTGCCACCAGCGAAGGGACTAGCGGATCCTACAATGAGCAGTTCTTC. This encodes CATSEGTSGSYNEQFF.

CDR3 DNA: TGCGCCAGCAGCTCCGGGACAGGGAATGTTGAGACCCAGTACTTC. Translated: CASSSGTGNVETQYF. The rearrangement uses TRBV5-1 and TRBJ2-5, with 9 bases aligning to TRBD1. The ends lost 3 bases at V and 5 bases at J; junction bases unmatched: 8. The germline gives CDR1 SGHRS, CDR2 YFSETQ. This CDR3 is built from 15 residues.

The chain has TRBV12-3 or TRBV12-4 and TRBJ2-7, with D possibly matching TRBD2 (6 bases). V was trimmed by 7 bases and J by 6 bases, leaving 13 bases between them. The CDR3 runs 12 residues. DNA for the CDR3: TGTGCCAGCACTTCGGAGGGTGCCGAGCAGTACTTC. It encodes CASTSEGAEQYF.

V and J are TRBV29-1 and TRBJ2-2, with 9 bases fitting TRBD2. Germline V gives CDR1 SQVTM, CDR2 ANQGSEA. Trimming removed 5 bases from V and 5 bases from J; junction bases left unmatched: 18. CDR3 size: 18 residues. The chain's CDR3 is CSVFSRGSGRSGTGELFF. CDR3 in DNA: TGCAGCGTTTTCTCCCGGGGGAGCGGGAGGTCGGGGACCGGGGAGCTGTTTTTT.

This clonotype occurred once. CDR3 sequence: CASSLVGTAIQETQYF. The CDR3 nucleotides are TGTGCCAGCAGTTTAGTTGGGACAGCGATCCAAGAGACCCAGTACTTC. The chain couples TRBV12-3 or TRBV12-4 to TRBJ2-5, with TRBD1 matching over 7 bases. CDR3 length: 16 amino acids. Trimming at V came to 1 base and at J to 1 base, leaving 6 bases not matched to a gene.

This chain connects TRBV21-1 to TRBJ2-1. TRBV21-1 is a pseudogene. This CDR3 is 16 amino acids long. CDR3 sequence: CASTKPSRSSYNEQFF. The CDR3 region has the DNA TGTGCCAGCACTAAGCCGTCAAGGAGCTCCTACAATGAGCAGTTCTTC.

The chain has TRBV29-1 and TRBJ2-1, with TRBD1 identical over 9 bases. The CDR3 runs to 16 residues. After removal of 4 bases from V and 8 bases from J, the junction contained 15 bases not matched to a gene. The germline CDR1 and CDR2 sequences are SQVTM and ANQGSEA. The CDR3 nucleotides read TGCAGCGTTGGCCGGGAACTGGGACAGGGAATCGATGAGCAGTTCTTC. Translated, it gives CSVGRELGQGIDEQFF.

The CDR3 region has the DNA TGTGCCAGCAGCTTGGGCAGCTACAATGAGCAGTTCTTC. It is translated as CASSLGSYNEQFF. The rearrangement links TRBV5-4 to TRBJ2-1, with no clear D. Germline-derived CDR1 and CDR2 are SGHNT and YYREEE (reference sequence). V was shortened by 0 bases and J by 3 bases, with 4 bases between the two germline ends. This CDR3 is 13 amino acids long.

This chain uses TRBV5-1 with TRBJ2-7; D is undetermined. The CDR3 consists of 12 residues. The V end was cut by 0 bases, the J end by 2 bases, with 3 bases between. Germline loops: CDR1 SGHRS, CDR2 YFSETQ. The CDR3 spells CASSLEPYEQYF. DNA of the CDR3: TGCGCCAGCAGCTTGGAGCCCTACGAGCAGTACTTC.

The chain uses TRBV15 and TRBJ1-1; no definite D call. The CDR3 spans 17 residues. CDR1 and CDR2 from the germline V gene are LNHNV and YYDKDF (reference sequence). The V end was cut by 0 bases, the J end by 6 bases, with 20 bases between. This CDR3 is CATSRDGGPRWIAEAFF. The CDR3 DNA reads TGTGCCACCAGCAGAGACGGCGGCCCCCGTTGGATCGCTGAAGCTTTCTTT. The complete variable domain, with remaining parts taken from reference TRBV15 and TRBJ1-1, reads DAMVIQNPRYQVTQFGKPVTLSCSQTLNHNVMYWYQQKSSQAPKLLFHYYDKDFNNEADTPDNFQSRRPNTSFCFLDIRSPGLGDTAMYLCATSRDGGPRWIAEAFFGQGTRLTVV.

This sequence joins TRBV7-9 and TRBJ1-1; D is ambiguous. The germline V and J ends were trimmed by 5 bases and 4 bases, with 8 bases remaining between them. The germline V gene encodes CDR1 SEHNR and CDR2 FQNEAQ (reference sequence). CDR3 length equals 12 residues. CDR3 protein: CASSPRATEAFF. In DNA, the CDR3 is TGTGCCAGCAGCCCTCGGGCCACTGAAGCTTTCTTT.

The V and J genes are TRBV25-1 and TRBJ2-5; weak D call: TRBD2 (5 bases). The CDR3 consists of 17 residues. The germline V gene encodes CDR1 MGHDK and CDR2 SYGVNS. Trimming removed 5 bases from V and 4 bases from J, with 23 bases in between. DNA for the CDR3: TGTGCCAGCAGTCCCCACATAACGAGGGTACGAGGAGAGACCCAGTACTTC. Amino acid sequence: CASSPHITRVRGETQYF. Combining the CDR3 with reference TRBV25-1 and TRBJ2-5 gives the whole variable domain EADIYQTPRYLVIGTGKKITLECSQTMGHDKMYWYQQDPGMELHLIHYSYGVNSTEKGDLSSESTVSRIRTEHFPLTLESARPSHTSQYLCASSPHITRVRGETQYFGPGTRLLVL.

The rearrangement links TRBV11-2 to TRBJ1-2; D not certain. The germline CDR1 and CDR2 sequences are SGHAT and FQNNGV. Deletions cut 5 bases from V and 5 bases from J, with 12 bases between. This CDR3 comprises 13 residues. CDR3 coding DNA: TGTGCCAGCAGCCCCGAAAACTTTTATGGCTACACCTTC. The encoded protein is CASSPENFYGYTF.

This chain connects TRBV12-5 to TRBJ2-1, with TRBD1 matching over 9 bases. Germline lookup yields CDR1 LGHNT and CDR2 FRNRAP. V shed 6 bases, J shed 9 bases, and the junction held 6 bases outside the gene matches. The CDR3 consists of 13 residues. CDR3 amino acids: CASGHGTGREQFF. The CDR3 DNA reads as TGTGCTAGTGGACACGGGACAGGGCGTGAGCAGTTCTTC.

The V call is TRBV29-1, the J call TRBJ2-7; D unclear. This CDR3 comprises 11 residues. The germline CDR1 and CDR2 sequences are SQVTM and ANQGSEA. V lost 6 bases and J 5 bases, leaving 11 bases between the germline ends. CDR3 sequence (DNA): TGCAGCGTCCCTATCGCGAACGAGCAGTACTTC. As protein: CSVPIANEQYF.

The J gene is TRBJ1-1, the V gene TRBV18; D is perhaps TRBD1 (5 bases). Germline CDR1 KGHSH, CDR2 LQKENI. V lost 2 bases, J lost 5 bases, and 12 bases lay in between. There are 14 residues in the CDR3. The chain's CDR3 is CASSPAGGDTEAFF. CDR3 sequence (DNA): TGTGCCAGCTCACCAGCGGGGGGAGATACTGAAGCTTTCTTT. The full variable domain, completed using reference TRBV18 and TRBJ1-1, is NAGVMQNPRHLVRRRGQEARLRCSPMKGHSHVYWYRQLPEEGLKFMVYLQKENIIDESGMPKERFSAEFPKEGPSILRIQQVVRGDSAAYFCASSPAGGDTEAFFGQGTRLTVV.

The chain links TRBV5-1 to TRBJ2-3; D uncertain. The CDR3 length is 16 residues. The germline V and J ends were trimmed by 0 bases and 1 base, with 12 bases remaining between them. The germline CDR1 and CDR2 sequences are SGHRS and YFSETQ. CDR3 sequence reads: CASSLVTNPRTDTQYF. CDR3 bases: TGCGCCAGCAGCTTGGTTACCAACCCTCGCACAGATACGCAGTATTTT. The whole variable domain, remainder taken from reference TRBV5-1 and TRBJ2-3, is KAGVTQTPRYLIKTRGQQVTLSCSPISGHRSVSWYQQTPGQGLQFLFEYFSETQRNKGNFPGRFSGRQFSNSRSEMNVSTLELGDSALYLCASSLVTNPRTDTQYFGPGTRLTVL.

The rearrangement uses TRBV7-9 and TRBJ2-5, with 7 bases matching TRBD1. The CDR3 runs 14 residues. Germline lookup yields CDR1 SEHNR and CDR2 FQNEAQ (reference sequence). With 5 bases clipped from V and 7 bases from J, the junction kept 10 bases outside the gene matches. This chain's CDR3 is CASSQTGTRRTQYF. CDR3 sequence (DNA): TGTGCCAGCAGCCAGACAGGGACACGCAGGACCCAGTACTTC.

In regard to this clonotype: At one of its ends the junction is not consistent with the germline gene, which may arise from a read error. The rearrangement joins TRBV29-1 to TRBJ2-5, with TRBD1 identical over 8 bases. The CDR3 runs 14 residues. Looked up from germline, CDR1 is SQVTM and CDR2 is ANQGSEA. The CDR3 sequence is CSIDWTGRSETQYF. DNA for the CDR3: TGCAGCATTGACTGGACAGGGAGGTCAGAGACCCAGTACTTC.

The chain is built from TRBV10-3 and TRBJ2-5; 7 bases are a match to TRBD2. The V segment lost 6 bases and the J segment 1 base; nucleotides outside the gene matches: 5. The CDR3 length is 14 residues. Germline V gene sequence: CDR1 ENHRY, CDR2 SYGVKD. CDR3: CAISWGGPQETQYF. The CDR3 DNA reads as TGTGCCATCAGCTGGGGGGGACCCCAAGAGACCCAGTACTTC.

This rearrangement joins TRBV4-1 to TRBJ2-7; TRBD2 might be the D (5 bases). Trimming pared 1 base from V and 6 bases from J, leaving 16 bases between. Germline V lookup: CDR1 MGHRA, CDR2 YSYEKL. The CDR3 consists of 15 residues. The CDR3 protein is CASSQVTRAVGEQYF. The CDR3 DNA reads as TGCGCCAGCAGCCAAGTAACGAGGGCTGTGGGCGAGCAGTACTTC.

V usage is TRBV3-1 and J usage is TRBJ1-4, with a possible D match to TRBD1 (5 bases). V shed 1 base and J shed 7 bases, with 7 bases lying between them. The CDR3 runs to 13 residues. From germline, CDR1 is LGHDT and CDR2 YNNKEL (reference sequence). This CDR3 is CASSQVTGEKLFF. In nucleotides, the CDR3 is TGTGCCAGCAGCCAAGTCACAGGTGAAAAACTGTTTTTT. Based on the CDR3 plus reference TRBV3-1 and TRBJ1-4, the full variable domain is DTAVSQTPKYLVTQMGNDKSIKCEQNLGHDTMYWYKQDSKKFLKIMFSYNNKELIINETVPNRFSPKSPDKAHLNLHINSLELGDSAVYFCASSQVTGEKLFFGSGTQLSVL.

The genes are TRBV2 and TRBJ1-1; D is unclear. Germline lookup yields CDR1 SNHLY and CDR2 FYNNEI. This CDR3 is built from 14 residues. The ends were cut back, 6 bases at V and 0 bases at J, with 11 bases in the middle. The chain's CDR3 is CASSPTVLNTEAFF. The DNA of the CDR3 is TGTGCCAGCAGCCCCACAGTGTTGAACACTGAAGCTTTCTTT.

The rearrangement uses TRBV7-2 and TRBJ2-6; D is possibly TRBD2 (6 bases). Trimming took off 0 bases at V and 2 bases at J, with 11 bases between the two ends. Germline V gene sequence: CDR1 SGHTA, CDR2 FQGNSA. The CDR3 is made up of 17 amino acids. The CDR3 loop reads CASSLALAGTGANVLTF. The CDR3 DNA is TGTGCCAGCAGCTTAGCGCTTGCGGGGACTGGGGCCAACGTCCTGACTTTC.

CDR3 DNA sequence: TGCGCCAGCAGCCAAGGTCAGCAGAACACTGAAGCTTTCTTT. It yields the protein CASSQGQQNTEAFF. This chain links TRBV4-1 with TRBJ1-1; D unresolved. Trimming removed 1 base at V and 1 base at J, with 7 bases between. The CDR3 is 14 amino acids. Germline V gene data show CDR1 as MGHRA and CDR2 as YSYEKL.

The chain recombines TRBV5-1 with TRBJ2-5; possibly TRBD1 or TRBD2 for D (5 bases each). The CDR3 sequence is 15 residues long. V dropped 4 bases and J dropped 2 bases, with 15 bases sitting between them. CDR1 and CDR2 from the germline V gene are SGHRS and YFSETQ. Here the CDR3 DNA reads TGCGCCAGCAGCATCCGGGACCTCGCTCAAGAGACCCAGTACTTC. It specifies CASSIRDLAQETQYF.

The V gene is TRBV29-1, the J gene TRBJ2-1, with 14 bases matching TRBD2. Germline CDR1 is SQVTM and CDR2 is ANQGSEA. This CDR3 spans 15 amino acids. Trimming at V came to 3 bases and at J to 4 bases, leaving 2 bases not matched to a gene. CDR3 region: CSVDGTSGGYNEQFF. As DNA, the CDR3 is TGCAGCGTTGACGGGACTAGCGGGGGTTACAATGAGCAGTTCTTC.

This rearrangement joins TRBV29-1 to TRBJ2-5; a weak D match, TRBD2 (6 bases). Looked up from germline, CDR1 is SQVTM and CDR2 is ANQGSEA. The CDR3 extends over 14 amino acids. Trimming pared 7 bases from V and 1 base from J, leaving 16 bases between. Written as DNA, the CDR3 is TGCAGCGCCAAAGCGGGCAGGGTCCAAGAGACCCAGTACTTC. Amino acid sequence: CSAKAGRVQETQYF.

This chain uses TRBV9 with TRBJ2-5; TRBD1 aligns across 10 bases. The CDR3 runs to 14 residues. The V segment lost 5 bases and the J segment 5 bases; nucleotides outside the gene matches: 6. CDR1 is SGDLS, CDR2 YYNGEE, per germline. CDR3 DNA sequence: TGTGCCAGCAGGCCCGGGACAGGGGTTGAGACCCAGTACTTC. This codes for CASRPGTGVETQYF.

J is TRBJ2-7 and V is TRBV20-1; 9 bases match TRBD1. CDR1 and CDR2 from the germline V gene are DFQATT and SNEGSKA (reference sequence). This CDR3 contains 14 residues. With 6 bases clipped from V and 5 bases from J, the junction kept 11 bases outside the gene matches. The CDR3 DNA is TGCAGTGCCGCCGGGACAGGGAGTTCCAACGAGCAGTACTTC. Amino acids: CSAAGTGSSNEQYF.